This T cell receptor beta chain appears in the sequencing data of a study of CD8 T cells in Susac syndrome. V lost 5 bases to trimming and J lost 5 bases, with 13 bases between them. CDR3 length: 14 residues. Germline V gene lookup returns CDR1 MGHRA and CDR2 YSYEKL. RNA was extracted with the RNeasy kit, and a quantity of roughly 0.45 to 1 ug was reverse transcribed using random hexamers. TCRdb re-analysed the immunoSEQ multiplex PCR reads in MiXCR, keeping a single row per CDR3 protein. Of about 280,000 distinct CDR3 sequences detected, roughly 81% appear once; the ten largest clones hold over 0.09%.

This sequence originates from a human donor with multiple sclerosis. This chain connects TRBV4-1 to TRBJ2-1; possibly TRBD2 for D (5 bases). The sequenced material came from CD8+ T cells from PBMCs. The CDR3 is CASSYRGGDNEQFF. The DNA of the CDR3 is TGCGCCAGCAGCTACCGAGGAGGTGACAATGAGCAGTTCTTC.